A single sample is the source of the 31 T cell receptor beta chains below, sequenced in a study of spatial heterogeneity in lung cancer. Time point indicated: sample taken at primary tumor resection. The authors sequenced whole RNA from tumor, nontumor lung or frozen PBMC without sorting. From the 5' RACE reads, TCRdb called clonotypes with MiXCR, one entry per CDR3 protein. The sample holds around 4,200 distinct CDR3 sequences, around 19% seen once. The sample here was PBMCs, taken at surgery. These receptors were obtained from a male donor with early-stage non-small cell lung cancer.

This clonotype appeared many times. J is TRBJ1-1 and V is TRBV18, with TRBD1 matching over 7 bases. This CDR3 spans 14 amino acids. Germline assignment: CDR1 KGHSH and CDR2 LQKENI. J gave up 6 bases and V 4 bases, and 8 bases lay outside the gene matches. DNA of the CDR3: TGTGCCAGCTCACTCTCCCAGGGGGTGGCTGAAGCTTTCTTT. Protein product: CASSLSQGVAEAFF.

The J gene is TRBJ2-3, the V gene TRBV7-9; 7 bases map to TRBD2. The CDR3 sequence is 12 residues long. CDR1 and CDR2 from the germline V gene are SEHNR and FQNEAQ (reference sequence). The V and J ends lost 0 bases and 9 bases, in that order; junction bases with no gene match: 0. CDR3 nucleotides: TGTGCCAGCAGCTTAGCGGGGGGGACGCAGTATTTT. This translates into CASSLAGGTQYF.

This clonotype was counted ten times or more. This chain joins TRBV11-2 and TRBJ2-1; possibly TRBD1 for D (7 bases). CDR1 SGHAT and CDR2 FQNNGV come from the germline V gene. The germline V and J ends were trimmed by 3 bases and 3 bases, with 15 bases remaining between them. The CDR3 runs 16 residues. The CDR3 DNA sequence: TGTGCCAGCAGCTTGGTGAGGGGGGACAGCTACAATGAGCAGTTCTTC. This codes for CASSLVRGDSYNEQFF.

CDR3 bases: TGTGCCAGCAGCGTAGGGGCCTTCGATCTGTTCTTC. The encoded protein is CASSVGAFDLFF. The chain carries TRBV9 and TRBJ2-1; the D is unclear. The CDR3 contains 12 residues. Per the germline V gene, CDR1 is SGDLS and CDR2 is YYNGEE. V lost 0 bases, J lost 15 bases, and 13 bases lay in between. Full variable domain (rest looked up from reference TRBV9 and TRBJ2-1): DSGVTQTPKHLITATGQRVTLRCSPRSGDLSVYWYQQSLDQGLQFLIQYYNGEERAKGNILERFSAQQFPDLHSELNLSSLELGDSALYFCASSVGAFDLFFGPGTRLTVL.

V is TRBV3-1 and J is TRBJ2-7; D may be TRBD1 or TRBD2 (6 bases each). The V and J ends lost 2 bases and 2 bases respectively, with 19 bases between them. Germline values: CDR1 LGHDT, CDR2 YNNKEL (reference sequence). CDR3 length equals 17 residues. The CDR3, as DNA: TGTGCCAGCAGCCAAAAGGGGGGCTCGGGGCTCCCCTACGAGCAGTACTTC. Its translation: CASSQKGGSGLPYEQYF.

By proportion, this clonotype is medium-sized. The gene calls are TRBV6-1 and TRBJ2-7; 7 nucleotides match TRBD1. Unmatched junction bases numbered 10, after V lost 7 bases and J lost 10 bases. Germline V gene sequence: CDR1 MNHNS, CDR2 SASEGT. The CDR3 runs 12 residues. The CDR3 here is CASTHTGERQYF. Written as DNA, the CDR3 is TGTGCCAGCACCCATACAGGGGAACGACAGTACTTC.

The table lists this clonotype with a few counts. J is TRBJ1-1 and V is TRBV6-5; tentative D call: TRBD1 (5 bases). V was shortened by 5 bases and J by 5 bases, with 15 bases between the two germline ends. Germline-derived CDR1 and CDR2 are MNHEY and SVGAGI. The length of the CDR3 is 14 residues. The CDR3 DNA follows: TGTGCCAGCAGTCGCCGGGACGGAGAGACTGAAGCTTTCTTT. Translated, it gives CASSRRDGETEAFF.

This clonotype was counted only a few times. CDR3 sequence (DNA): TGTGCCAGCAGCTTACGGGACTACAACACCGGGGAGCTGTTTTTT. Translation gives CASSLRDYNTGELFF. V gene TRBV6-6 combines with J gene TRBJ2-2; the match to TRBD2 covers 7 bases. Trimming removed 6 bases from V and 2 bases from J; junction bases left unmatched: 6. The germline CDR1 and CDR2 sequences are MNHNY and SVGAGI (reference sequence). The length of the CDR3 is 15 residues.

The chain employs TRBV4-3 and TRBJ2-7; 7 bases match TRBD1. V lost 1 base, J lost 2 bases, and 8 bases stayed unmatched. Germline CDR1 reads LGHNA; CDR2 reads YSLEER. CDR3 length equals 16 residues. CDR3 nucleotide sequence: TGCGCCAGCAGCCAAGCGACAGGGACAGTAGCCTACGAGCAGTACTTC. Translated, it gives CASSQATGTVAYEQYF.

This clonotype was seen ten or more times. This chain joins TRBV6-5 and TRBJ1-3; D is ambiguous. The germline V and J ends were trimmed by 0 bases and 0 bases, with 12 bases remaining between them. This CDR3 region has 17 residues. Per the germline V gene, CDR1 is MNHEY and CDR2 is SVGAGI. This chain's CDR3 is CASSYSTPTRSGNTIYF. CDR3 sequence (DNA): TGTGCCAGCAGTTACTCGACTCCTACCCGCTCTGGAAACACCATATATTTT.

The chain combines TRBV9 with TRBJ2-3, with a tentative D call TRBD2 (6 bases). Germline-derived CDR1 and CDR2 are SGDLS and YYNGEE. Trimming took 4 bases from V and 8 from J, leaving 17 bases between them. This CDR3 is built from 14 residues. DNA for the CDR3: TGTGCCAGCAGCCCAGAGTCCGGAGGGTTTACGCAGTATTTT. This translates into CASSPESGGFTQYF.

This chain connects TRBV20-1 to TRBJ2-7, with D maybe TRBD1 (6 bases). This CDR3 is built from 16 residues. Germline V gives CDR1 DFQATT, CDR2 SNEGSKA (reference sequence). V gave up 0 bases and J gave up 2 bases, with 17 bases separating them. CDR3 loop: CSARDRPGQPPYEQYF. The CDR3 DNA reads TGCAGTGCTAGAGATCGGCCCGGACAGCCTCCCTACGAGCAGTACTTC.

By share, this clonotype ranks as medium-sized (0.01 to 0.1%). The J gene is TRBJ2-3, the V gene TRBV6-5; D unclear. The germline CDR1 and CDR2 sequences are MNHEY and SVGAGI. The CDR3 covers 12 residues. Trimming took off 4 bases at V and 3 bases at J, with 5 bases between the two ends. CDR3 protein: CASSSGTDTQYF. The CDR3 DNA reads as TGTGCCAGCAGTTCCGGAACAGATACGCAGTATTTT.

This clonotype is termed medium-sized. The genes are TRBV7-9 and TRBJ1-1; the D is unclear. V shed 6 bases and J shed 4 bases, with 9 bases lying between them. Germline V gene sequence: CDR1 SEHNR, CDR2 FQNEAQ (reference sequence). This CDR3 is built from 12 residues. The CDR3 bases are TGTGCCAGCAGTCCCTCGGGCACTGAAGCTTTCTTT. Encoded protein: CASSPSGTEAFF.

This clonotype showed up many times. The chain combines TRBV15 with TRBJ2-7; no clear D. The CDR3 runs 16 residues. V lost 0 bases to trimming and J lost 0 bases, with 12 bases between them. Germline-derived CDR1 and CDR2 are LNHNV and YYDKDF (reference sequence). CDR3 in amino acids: CATSRDWRQSSYEQYF. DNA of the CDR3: TGTGCCACCAGCAGAGATTGGCGCCAGAGCTCCTACGAGCAGTACTTC.

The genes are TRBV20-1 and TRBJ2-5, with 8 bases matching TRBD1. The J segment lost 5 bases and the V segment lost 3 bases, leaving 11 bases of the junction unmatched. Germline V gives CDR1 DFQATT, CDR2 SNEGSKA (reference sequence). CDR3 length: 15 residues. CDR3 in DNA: TGCAGTGCTAGGTCCGGGACAGGAGATAGCGAGACCCAGTACTTC. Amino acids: CSARSGTGDSETQYF.

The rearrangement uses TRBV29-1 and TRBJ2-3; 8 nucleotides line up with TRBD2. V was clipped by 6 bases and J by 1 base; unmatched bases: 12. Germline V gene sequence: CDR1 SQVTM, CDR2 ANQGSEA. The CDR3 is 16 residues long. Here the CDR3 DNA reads TGCAGCGTAGAAAGCGGACTAGCCTTTGGCACAGATACGCAGTATTTT. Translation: CSVESGLAFGTDTQYF.

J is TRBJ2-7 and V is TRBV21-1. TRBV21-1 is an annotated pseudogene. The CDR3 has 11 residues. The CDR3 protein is CASRTFLEQYF. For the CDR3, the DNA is TGTGCCAGCCGAACGTTCCTCGAGCAGTACTTC.

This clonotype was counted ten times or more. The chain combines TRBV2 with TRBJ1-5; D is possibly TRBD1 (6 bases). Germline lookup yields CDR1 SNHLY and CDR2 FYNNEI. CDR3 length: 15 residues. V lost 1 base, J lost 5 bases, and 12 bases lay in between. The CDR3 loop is CASSEVQGLYQPQHF. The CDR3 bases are TGTGCCAGCAGTGAAGTACAGGGACTGTATCAGCCCCAGCATTTT.

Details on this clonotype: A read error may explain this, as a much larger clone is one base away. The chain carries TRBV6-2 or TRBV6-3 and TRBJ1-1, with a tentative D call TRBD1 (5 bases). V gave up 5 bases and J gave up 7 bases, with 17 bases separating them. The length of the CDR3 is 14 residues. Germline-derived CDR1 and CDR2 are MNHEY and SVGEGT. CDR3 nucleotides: TGTGCCAGCAGTACCTTGCCCGGGACTCTTGAAGCTTTCTTT. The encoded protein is CASSTLPGTLEAFF.

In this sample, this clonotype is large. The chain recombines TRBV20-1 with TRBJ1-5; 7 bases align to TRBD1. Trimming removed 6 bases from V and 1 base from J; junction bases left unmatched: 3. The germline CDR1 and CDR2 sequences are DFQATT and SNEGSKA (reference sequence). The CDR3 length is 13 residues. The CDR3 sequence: CSASQGSNQPQHF. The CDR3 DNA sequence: TGCAGTGCGTCACAGGGGAGCAATCAGCCCCAGCATTTT.

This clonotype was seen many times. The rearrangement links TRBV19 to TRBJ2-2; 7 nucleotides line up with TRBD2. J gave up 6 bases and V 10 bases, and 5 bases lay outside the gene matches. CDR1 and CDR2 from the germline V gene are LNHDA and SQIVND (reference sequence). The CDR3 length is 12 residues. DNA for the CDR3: TGTGCCACCGACCGGGGGGCCGGGGAGCTGTTTTTT. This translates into CATDRGAGELFF.

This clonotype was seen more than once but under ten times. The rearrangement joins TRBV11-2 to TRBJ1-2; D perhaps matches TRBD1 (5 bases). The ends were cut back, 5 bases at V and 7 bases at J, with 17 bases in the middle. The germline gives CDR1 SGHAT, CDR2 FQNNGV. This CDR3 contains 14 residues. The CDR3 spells CASSQWDLGTGYTF. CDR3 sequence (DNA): TGTGCCAGCAGCCAATGGGACTTGGGAACTGGCTACACCTTC.

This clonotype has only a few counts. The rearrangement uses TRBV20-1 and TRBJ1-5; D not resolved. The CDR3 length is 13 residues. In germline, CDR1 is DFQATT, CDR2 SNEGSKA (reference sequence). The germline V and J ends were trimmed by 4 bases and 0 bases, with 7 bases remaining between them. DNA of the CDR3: TGCAGTGCTAATTCGGATAGCAATCAGCCCCAGCATTTT. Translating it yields CSANSDSNQPQHF.

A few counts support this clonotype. Here the CDR3 DNA reads TGTGCCAGCAGCCCCATAACCGGGACAGGGAGCTATGGCTACACCTTC. Translated, it gives CASSPITGTGSYGYTF. V and J are TRBV6-5 and TRBJ1-2; 9 positions agree with TRBD1. The CDR3 contains 16 residues. The V gene end was trimmed by 6 bases and the J gene end by 4 bases; junction bases not matched to a gene: 12. Germline V gene sequence: CDR1 MNHEY, CDR2 SVGAGI.

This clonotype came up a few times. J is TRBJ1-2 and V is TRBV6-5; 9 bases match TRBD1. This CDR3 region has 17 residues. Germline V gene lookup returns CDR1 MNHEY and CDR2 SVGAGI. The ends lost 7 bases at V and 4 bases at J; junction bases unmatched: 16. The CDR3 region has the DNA TGTGCCAGCACCCGACCCGGGACAGGGTCCTCCCTCTATGGCTACACCTTC. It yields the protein CASTRPGTGSSLYGYTF.

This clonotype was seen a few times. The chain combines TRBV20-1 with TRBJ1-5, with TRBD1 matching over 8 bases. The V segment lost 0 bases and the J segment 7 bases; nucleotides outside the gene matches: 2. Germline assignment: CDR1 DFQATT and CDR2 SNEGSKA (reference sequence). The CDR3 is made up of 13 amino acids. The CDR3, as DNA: TGCAGTGCTAGAGACAGGGGGCGACAGCCCCAGCATTTT. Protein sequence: CSARDRGRQPQHF.

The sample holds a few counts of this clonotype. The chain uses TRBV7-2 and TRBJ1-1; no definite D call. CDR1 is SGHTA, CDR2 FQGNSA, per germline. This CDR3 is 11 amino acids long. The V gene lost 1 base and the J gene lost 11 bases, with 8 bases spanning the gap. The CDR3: CASSLGLAAFF. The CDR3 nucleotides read TGTGCCAGCAGCTTAGGGTTGGCGGCTTTCTTT.

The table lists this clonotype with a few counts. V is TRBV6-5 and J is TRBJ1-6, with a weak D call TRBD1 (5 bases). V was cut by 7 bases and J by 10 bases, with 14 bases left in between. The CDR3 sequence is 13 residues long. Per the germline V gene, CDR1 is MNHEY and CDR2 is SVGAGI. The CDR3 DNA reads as TGTGCCAGCAACCAGGGTAGTTGGTCACCCCTCCACTTT. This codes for CASNQGSWSPLHF.

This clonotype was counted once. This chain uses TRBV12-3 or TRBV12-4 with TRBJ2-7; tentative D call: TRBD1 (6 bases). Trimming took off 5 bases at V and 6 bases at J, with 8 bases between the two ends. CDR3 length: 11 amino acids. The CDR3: CASSPGVEQYF. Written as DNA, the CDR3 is TGTGCCAGCAGTCCAGGGGTCGAGCAGTACTTC.

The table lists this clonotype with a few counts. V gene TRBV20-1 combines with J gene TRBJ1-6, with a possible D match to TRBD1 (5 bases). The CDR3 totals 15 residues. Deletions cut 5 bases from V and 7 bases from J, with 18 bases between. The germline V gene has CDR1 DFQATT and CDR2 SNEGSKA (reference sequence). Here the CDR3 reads CSARKGFMWNSPLHF. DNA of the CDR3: TGCAGTGCTCGCAAGGGGTTCATGTGGAATTCACCCCTCCACTTT.